A single sample is the source of the 26 T cell receptor beta chains below, sequenced in a study of spatial heterogeneity in lung cancer. Documented time point: blood at routine non-recurrence follow-up after resection. In each case, whole RNA from tumor, nontumor lung or frozen PBMC was sequenced unsorted. TCRdb reanalysed the 5' RACE reads using MiXCR and keeps one entry per CDR3 protein. Among 95,000 to 130,000 distinct CDR3 sequences listed, 12% were seen once. The sequenced sample was PBMCs, obtained at follow-up. The origin of the receptors is a male donor with early-stage non-small cell lung cancer.

This clonotype was detected ten times or more. The chain uses TRBV28 and TRBJ2-5, with 7 bases lining up with TRBD2. CDR1 is MDHEN and CDR2 is SYDVKM in the germline V gene. Unmatched junction bases numbered 14, after V lost 4 bases and J lost 0 bases. The CDR3 sequence is 18 residues long. CDR3 DNA sequence: TGTGCCAGCAGTTCGATAACCCCTTGGCTAGCGGACCAAGAGACCCAGTACTTC. Protein sequence: CASSSITPWLADQETQYF.

This clonotype was detected a few times. The rearrangement joins TRBV19 to TRBJ2-7; D is unclear. This CDR3 is 13 amino acids long. CDR1 is LNHDA, CDR2 SQIVND, per germline (reference sequence). V lost 3 bases, J lost 1 base, and 7 bases lay in between. For the CDR3, the DNA is TGTGCCAGTAGTATTGGGTATTCCTACGAGCAGTACTTC. Residues: CASSIGYSYEQYF.

The chain joins TRBV6-2 or TRBV6-3 to TRBJ2-4; unclear D gene. Germline loops: CDR1 MNHEY, CDR2 SVGEGT. This CDR3 region has 17 residues. V was clipped by 2 bases and J by 0 bases, with 14 bases between them. In DNA form, the CDR3 reads TGTGCCAGCAGTTACGTTGGGCAGGAGATAGCCAAAAACATTCAGTACTTC. As protein: CASSYVGQEIAKNIQYF.

This rearrangement joins TRBV28 to TRBJ1-2; D is uncertain. Looked up from germline, CDR1 is MDHEN and CDR2 is SYDVKM. CDR3 length equals 14 residues. V was shortened by 2 bases and J by 4 bases, with 11 bases between the two germline ends. The CDR3 sequence: CASSLPPAGYGYTF. CDR3 coding DNA: TGTGCCAGCAGTTTACCCCCCGCGGGCTATGGCTACACCTTC.

This clonotype was observed at least ten times. The V call is TRBV12-3 or TRBV12-4, the J call TRBJ1-2, with D possibly TRBD1 on 5 matching bases. V was trimmed by 1 base and J by 4 bases, leaving 7 bases between them. This CDR3 comprises 13 residues. The chain's CDR3 is CASSLGDGYGYTF. CDR3 nucleotide sequence: TGTGCCAGCAGTTTAGGGGACGGCTATGGCTACACCTTC.

This clonotype was counted many times. CDR3 in amino acids: CASNTPGGRSNSPLHF. The DNA for the CDR3 is TGCGCCAGCAACACCCCTGGGGGCAGAAGTAATTCACCCCTCCACTTT. V gene TRBV4-1 combines with J gene TRBJ1-6; tentatively, D is TRBD1 (6 bases). This CDR3 is 16 amino acids long. CDR1 is MGHRA, CDR2 YSYEKL, per germline. Trimming cost V 7 bases and J 6 bases, with 19 bases left between them.

The chain recombines TRBV6-6 with TRBJ2-2; tentative D call: TRBD2 (5 bases). The CDR3 covers 15 residues. The germline CDR1 and CDR2 sequences are MNHNY and SVGAGI (reference sequence). Deletions cut 6 bases from V and 6 bases from J, with 17 bases between. The CDR3 reads CASRSEGALPGELFF. Here the CDR3 DNA reads TGTGCCAGCAGGTCCGAGGGAGCCCTCCCCGGGGAGCTGTTTTTT.

This clonotype has just a few counts. The CDR3 loop reads CASTGKPNTEAFF. The CDR3 nucleotides read TGTGCCAGCACCGGGAAACCGAACACTGAAGCTTTCTTT. The chain joins TRBV2 to TRBJ1-1; D is uncertain. V lost 7 bases and J lost 1, with 10 bases in between. The CDR3 covers 13 residues. From germline, CDR1 is SNHLY and CDR2 FYNNEI.

The chain links TRBV4-1 to TRBJ1-5; weak D call: TRBD1 (5 bases). V was shortened by 4 bases and J by 0 bases, with 25 bases between the two germline ends. The CDR3 is 20 residues long. Per germline, CDR1 MGHRA and CDR2 YSYEKL. CDR3: CASSRPKEGTVPYSNQPQHF. In DNA, the CDR3 is TGCGCCAGCAGCCGCCCTAAAGAAGGGACGGTACCCTATAGCAATCAGCCCCAGCATTTT.

This clonotype has only a few counts. This sequence joins TRBV28 and TRBJ2-1; D ambiguous. The ends were cut back, 2 bases at V and 10 bases at J, with 6 bases in the middle. CDR1 is MDHEN and CDR2 is SYDVKM in the germline V gene. The CDR3 runs 11 residues. This CDR3 reads CASSLPTEQFF. The CDR3 nucleotides read TGTGCCAGCAGTTTACCGACGGAGCAGTTCTTC.

This clonotype was seen a few times. The V gene is TRBV10-2, the J gene TRBJ1-1; 7 positions agree with TRBD1. Germline CDR1 is WSHSY and CDR2 is SAAADI. This CDR3 is 15 amino acids long. Unmatched junction bases numbered 12, after V lost 7 bases and J lost 4 bases. CDR3 bases: TGCGCCAGCACTAAAGACAGGGCGGACGGCACTGAAGCTTTCTTT. It is translated as CASTKDRADGTEAFF.

This clonotype occurred many times. The genes are TRBV2 and TRBJ2-1, with D unclear. V was clipped by 2 bases and J by 3 bases, with 17 bases between them. CDR1 and CDR2 from the germline V gene are SNHLY and FYNNEI. This CDR3 has 17 residues. In DNA, the CDR3 is TGTGCCAGCAGTGAAATTCCACTCGGACGGAGCTACAATGAGCAGTTCTTC. Amino acids: CASSEIPLGRSYNEQFF.

This clonotype has just a few counts. This chain joins TRBV4-1 and TRBJ2-1, with 8 bases that match TRBD2. The V and J ends lost 0 bases and 9 bases, in that order; junction bases with no gene match: 13. There are 17 residues in the CDR3. Germline CDR1 reads MGHRA; CDR2 reads YSYEKL. CDR3 nucleotides: TGCGCCAGCAGCCAAGATCCCCCCAGCGGGGGCTCTGGTGAGCAGTTCTTC. It translates to CASSQDPPSGGSGEQFF.

This clonotype was counted a few times. The chain employs TRBV29-1 and TRBJ2-5; no clear D. V was trimmed by 4 bases and J by 5 bases, leaving 8 bases between them. Looked up from germline, CDR1 is SQVTM and CDR2 is ANQGSEA. This CDR3 comprises 11 residues. The CDR3 here is CSVVGSETQYF. CDR3 coding DNA: TGCAGCGTTGTCGGGTCGGAGACCCAGTACTTC.

This clonotype was picked up many times. The V call is TRBV7-2, the J call TRBJ2-3; TRBD2 matches 8 bases. The V gene end was trimmed by 4 bases and the J gene end by 3 bases; junction bases not matched to a gene: 15. This CDR3 has 18 residues. Germline-derived CDR1 and CDR2 are SGHTA and FQGNSA. The CDR3 DNA reads TGTGCCAGCAGCTCCTTCGGGAGCGGGGGCCCCCGGACAGATACGCAGTATTTT. Its translation: CASSSFGSGGPRTDTQYF.

CDR3 sequence (DNA): TGCAGTGCGACGACAGGGGGCGACTATGGCTACACCTTC. Amino acids: CSATTGGDYGYTF. The rearrangement joins TRBV20-1 to TRBJ1-2; 10 bases align to TRBD1. The trim removed 6 bases at V and 3 bases at J, leaving 4 bases unmatched. Germline V CDR1 and CDR2: DFQATT, SNEGSKA (reference sequence). The CDR3 runs 13 residues.

This clonotype appeared many times. CDR3 region: CSVESGTKAFF. The CDR3, as DNA: TGCAGCGTTGAAAGTGGGACCAAAGCTTTCTTT. The chain joins TRBV29-1 to TRBJ1-1, with D possibly being TRBD1 (5 bases). Per the germline V gene, CDR1 is SQVTM and CDR2 is ANQGSEA. Trimming pared 2 bases from V and 9 bases from J, leaving 10 bases between. The CDR3 contains 11 residues.

The V gene is TRBV28, the J gene TRBJ1-1; D remains ambiguous. The V gene's germline CDR1 is MDHEN and CDR2 SYDVKM. V lost 6 bases and J 5 bases, leaving 22 bases between the germline ends. The CDR3 runs 16 residues. CDR3 DNA sequence: TGTGCCAGCAGAGGACGGTACCTTACCGGGAATACTGAAGCTTTCTTT. As protein: CASRGRYLTGNTEAFF.

The chain employs TRBV7-9 and TRBJ2-1; 12 bases are shared with TRBD1. The CDR3 consists of 14 residues. The germline V gene has CDR1 SEHNR and CDR2 FQNEAQ (reference sequence). With V trimmed by 3 bases and J by 8 bases, 2 bases remained unmatched. The CDR3 region has the DNA TGTGCCAGCAGCTTCGGGACAGGGGGCGATGAGCAGTTCTTC. Its protein is CASSFGTGGDEQFF. The variable domain in full, with the rest retrieved from reference TRBV7-9 and TRBJ2-1, is DTGVSQNPRHKITKRGQNVTFRCDPISEHNRLYWYRQTLGQGPEFLTYFQNEAQLEKSRLLSDRFSAERPKGSFSTLEIQRTEQGDSAMYLCASSFGTGGDEQFFGPGTRLTVL.

This clonotype was seen ten or more times. V is TRBV7-9 and J is TRBJ1-1, with D uncertain. V was trimmed by 7 bases and J by 5 bases, leaving 11 bases between them. The germline CDR1 and CDR2 sequences are SEHNR and FQNEAQ (reference sequence). The CDR3 is 12 amino acids. CDR3 DNA: TGTGCCAGCAAAAGACGGGAAACTGAAGCTTTCTTT. This encodes CASKRRETEAFF. Combining the CDR3 with reference TRBV7-9 and TRBJ1-1 gives the whole variable domain DTGVSQNPRHKITKRGQNVTFRCDPISEHNRLYWYRQTLGQGPEFLTYFQNEAQLEKSRLLSDRFSAERPKGSFSTLEIQRTEQGDSAMYLCASKRRETEAFFGQGTRLTVV.

This clonotype turned up a few times. V gene TRBV5-1 combines with J gene TRBJ2-3; 9 bases are shared with TRBD1. Per germline, CDR1 SGHRS and CDR2 YFSETQ. This CDR3 is 16 amino acids long. Trimming at V came to 4 bases and at J to 3 bases, leaving 9 bases not matched to a gene. The CDR3 DNA sequence: TGCGCCAGCAGCGAAAACAGGGGGCTCGGAACAGATACGCAGTATTTT. Translated: CASSENRGLGTDTQYF.

This clonotype was detected only a few times. The CDR3 DNA is TGTGCCAGCAGCGCTGGGACTCTCCAAGAGACCCAGTACTTC. Amino acid sequence: CASSAGTLQETQYF. The chain recombines TRBV7-6 with TRBJ2-5; D perhaps matches TRBD2 (6 bases). The CDR3 covers 14 residues. Trimming left V 5 bases short and J 1 base short, with 11 bases between. Germline V gene data show CDR1 as SGHVS and CDR2 as FNYEAQ.

V is TRBV28 and J is TRBJ2-1, with 12 nucleotides matching TRBD2. Trimming at V came to 3 bases and at J to 4 bases, leaving 13 bases not matched to a gene. Germline-derived CDR1 and CDR2 are MDHEN and SYDVKM. The CDR3 runs to 19 residues. CDR3 amino acids: CASSFRRLAGEIPYNEQFF. DNA of the CDR3: TGTGCCAGCAGTTTCCGCCGACTAGCGGGGGAGATCCCATACAATGAGCAGTTCTTC.

J is TRBJ2-7 and V is TRBV4-1; D not certain. This CDR3 contains 14 residues. Per the germline V gene, CDR1 is MGHRA and CDR2 is YSYEKL. V was cut by 1 base and J by 3 bases, with 10 bases left in between. As DNA, the CDR3 is TGCGCCAGCAGCCAAGTTGAAGTGGGCTACGAGCAGTACTTC. This sequence encodes CASSQVEVGYEQYF.

J is TRBJ1-6 and V is TRBV3-1; D might be TRBD1 (6 bases). The CDR3 is 17 residues long. Germline CDR1 reads LGHDT; CDR2 reads YNNKEL (reference sequence). Trimming took 6 bases from V and 6 from J, leaving 21 bases between them. DNA of the CDR3: TGTGCCAGCAGTTACGCGGCCGGACAGTCTAGTAATTCACCCCTCCACTTT. It specifies CASSYAAGQSSNSPLHF.

The rearrangement joins TRBV6-2 or TRBV6-3 to TRBJ2-3; D is uncertain. V lost 2 bases and J lost 0, with 6 bases in between. This CDR3 comprises 14 residues. The germline V gene has CDR1 MNHEY and CDR2 SVGEGT. The DNA of the CDR3 is TGTGCCAGCAGTTACCCGGATAGCACAGATACGCAGTATTTT. This encodes CASSYPDSTDTQYF.